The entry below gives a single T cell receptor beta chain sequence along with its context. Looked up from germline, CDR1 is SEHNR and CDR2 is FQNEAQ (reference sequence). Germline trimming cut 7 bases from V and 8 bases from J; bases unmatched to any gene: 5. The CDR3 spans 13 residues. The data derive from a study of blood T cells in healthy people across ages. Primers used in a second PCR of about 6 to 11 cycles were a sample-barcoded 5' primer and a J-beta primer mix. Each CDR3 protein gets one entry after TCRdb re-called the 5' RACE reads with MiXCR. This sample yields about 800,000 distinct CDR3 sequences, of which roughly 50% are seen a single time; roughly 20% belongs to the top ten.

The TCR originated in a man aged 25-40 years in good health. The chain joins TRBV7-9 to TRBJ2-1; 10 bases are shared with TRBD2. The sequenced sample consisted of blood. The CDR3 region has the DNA TGTGCCAGCACTAGCGGGAGAATTGATGAGCAGTTCTTC. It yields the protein CASTSGRIDEQFF.